These T cell receptor beta chains were read from a single sample in a study of T cell repertoires in ileal Crohn's disease. TCRdb's table, derived via immunoSEQ multiplex PCR, lists solely in-frame clones and lacks some. The sample shows some 12,000 clones, about 80% of them seen only once. Input material: ileal tissue. These receptors all come from an adult with Crohn's disease. CDR3s include the opening cysteine and the closing phenylalanine or tryptophan. A D gene is named only where the DNA matches it firmly. Clone sizes are given selectively: once, few, many, or a class where the clone is expanded.

TRBV9	.	TRBD2	TRBJ2-7	TGTGCCAGCAGCGCCCCTCGGGGGGGCCGGGACGAGCAGTACTTC	CASSAPRGGRDEQYF
TRBV6-5	.	TRBD1	TRBJ1-2	TGTGCCAGCAGTTACGTCGGGACAGGGAACTATGGCTACACCTTC	CASSYVGTGNYGYTF
TRBV5-4	.	TRBD2	TRBJ2-1	TGTGCCAGCAGCTTGACACTAGCGGGAAGGAATGAGCAGTTCTTC	CASSLTLAGRNEQFF
TRBV27	few	.	TRBJ1-2	TGTGCCAGCAGTTTAGGGGGGAACTATGGCTACACCTTC	CASSLGGNYGYTF
TRBV7-2	.	.	TRBJ1-1	TGTGCCAGCAGCTCAAGGGGGGGGTACACTGAAGCTTTCTTT	CASSSRGGYTEAFF
TRBV2	.	.	TRBJ1-2	TGTGCCAGCAGTGAAGACAGTCAAAGTCTCTATGGCTACACCTTC	CASSEDSQSLYGYTF
TRBV2	medium-sized	.	TRBJ2-2	TGTGCCAGCAGTGACTCGAACACCGGGGAGCTGTTTTTT	CASSDSNTGELFF
TRBV29-1	.	TRBD1	TRBJ2-3	TGCAGCGGGGACAGGGGGGGTAGCACAGATACGCAGTATTTT	CSGDRGGSTDTQYF
TRBV6-5	few	.	TRBJ1-1	TGTGCCAGGACCAGGGCTTTGTACACTGAAGCTTTCTTT	CARTRALYTEAFF
TRBV9	.	TRBD2	TRBJ2-5	TGTGCCAGCAGCGTCGGAGCTGGCGGGGGGACGGAGACCCAGTACTTC	CASSVGAGGGTETQYF
TRBV9	.	.	TRBJ1-3	TGTGCCAGCAGCGCGGGGTGGGGAAACTCTGGAAACACCATATATTTT	CASSAGWGNSGNTIYF
TRBV5-6	.	.	TRBJ2-7	TGTGCCAGCAGCTCCTTGGGGGGACTCCGCTACGAGCAGTACTTC	CASSSLGGLRYEQYF
TRBV7-2	.	.	TRBJ1-3	TGTGCCAGCAGCCCGGGGATCTATTTCGGCTCTGGAAACACCATATATTTT	CASSPGIYFGSGNTIYF
TRBV6-5	.	.	TRBJ1-3	TGTGCCAGCGGGGGGAACTCTGGAAACACCATATATTTT	CASGGNSGNTIYF
TRBV6-5	few	.	TRBJ2-6	TGTGCCAGCCGCTCTGGGGCCAACGTCCTGACTTTC	CASRSGANVLTF